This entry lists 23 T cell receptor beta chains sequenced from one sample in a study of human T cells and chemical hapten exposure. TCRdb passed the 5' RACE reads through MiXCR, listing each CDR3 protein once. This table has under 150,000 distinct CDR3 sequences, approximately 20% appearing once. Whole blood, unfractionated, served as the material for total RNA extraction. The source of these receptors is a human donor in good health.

CDR3 nucleotide sequence: TGTGCCAGCAGCCGGGACACAATCTACGAGCAGTACTTC. This encodes CASSRDTIYEQYF. The rearrangement joins TRBV2 to TRBJ2-7, with TRBD1 as a possible D gene (6 bases). V gave up 6 bases and J gave up 3 bases, with 12 bases separating them. Germline V CDR1 and CDR2: SNHLY, FYNNEI. The CDR3 totals 13 residues.

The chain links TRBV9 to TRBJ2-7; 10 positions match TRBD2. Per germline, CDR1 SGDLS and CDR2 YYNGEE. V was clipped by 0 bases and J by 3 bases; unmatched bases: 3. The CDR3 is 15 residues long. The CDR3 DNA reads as TGTGCCAGCAGCGTAGGAACTAGCGGGATCTACGAGCAGTACTTC. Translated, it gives CASSVGTSGIYEQYF.

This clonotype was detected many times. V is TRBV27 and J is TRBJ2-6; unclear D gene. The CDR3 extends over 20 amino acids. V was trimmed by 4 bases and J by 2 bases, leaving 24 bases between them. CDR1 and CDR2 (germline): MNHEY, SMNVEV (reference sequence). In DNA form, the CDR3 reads TGTGCCAGCAGTTCCTCGACAATTTCGCCAGTGGTCGCTGGGGCCAACGTCCTGACTTTC. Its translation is CASSSSTISPVVAGANVLTF.

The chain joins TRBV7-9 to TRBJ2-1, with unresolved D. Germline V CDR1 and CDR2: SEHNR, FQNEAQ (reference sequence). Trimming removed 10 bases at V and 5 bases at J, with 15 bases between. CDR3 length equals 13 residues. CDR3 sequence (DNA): TGTGCCACAAGGGTCAAGGCCGACAATGAGCAGTTCTTC. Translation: CATRVKADNEQFF.

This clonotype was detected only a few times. The CDR3 sequence is CASSFQRGSTDTQYF. DNA of the CDR3: TGTGCCAGCAGTTTTCAGCGGGGGAGCACAGATACGCAGTATTTT. This sequence joins TRBV28 and TRBJ2-3; 8 positions agree with TRBD2. This CDR3 has 15 amino acids. V lost 3 bases to trimming and J lost 0 bases; unmatched junction nucleotides: 2. Germline CDR1 reads MDHEN; CDR2 reads SYDVKM.

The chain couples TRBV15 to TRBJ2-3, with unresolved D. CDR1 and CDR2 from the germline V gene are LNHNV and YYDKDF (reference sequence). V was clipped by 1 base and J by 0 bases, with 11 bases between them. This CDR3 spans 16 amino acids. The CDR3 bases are TGTGCCACCAGCAGAGCAAATAGGCGGAGCACAGATACGCAGTATTTT. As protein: CATSRANRRSTDTQYF.

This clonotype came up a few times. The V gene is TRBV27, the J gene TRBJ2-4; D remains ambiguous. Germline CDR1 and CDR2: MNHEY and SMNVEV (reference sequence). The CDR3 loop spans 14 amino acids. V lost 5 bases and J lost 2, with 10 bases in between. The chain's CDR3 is CASSPFLTKNIQYF. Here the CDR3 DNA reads TGTGCCAGCAGTCCCTTCCTAACCAAAAACATTCAGTACTTC.

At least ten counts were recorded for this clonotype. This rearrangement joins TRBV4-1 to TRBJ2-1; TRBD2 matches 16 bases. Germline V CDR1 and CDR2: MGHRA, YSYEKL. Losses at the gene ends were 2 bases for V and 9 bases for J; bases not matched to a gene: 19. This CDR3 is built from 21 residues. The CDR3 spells CASSQFQGPTPGTSGRGEQFF. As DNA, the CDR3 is TGCGCCAGCAGCCAATTCCAGGGCCCGACTCCCGGGACTAGCGGGAGGGGTGAGCAGTTCTTC.

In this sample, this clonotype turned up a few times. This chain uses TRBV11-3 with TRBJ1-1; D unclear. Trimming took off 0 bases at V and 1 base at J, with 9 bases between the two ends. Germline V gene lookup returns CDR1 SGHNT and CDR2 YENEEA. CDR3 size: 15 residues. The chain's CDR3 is CASSLDSVPNTEAFF. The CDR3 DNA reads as TGTGCCAGCAGCTTAGACTCCGTTCCGAACACTGAAGCTTTCTTT.

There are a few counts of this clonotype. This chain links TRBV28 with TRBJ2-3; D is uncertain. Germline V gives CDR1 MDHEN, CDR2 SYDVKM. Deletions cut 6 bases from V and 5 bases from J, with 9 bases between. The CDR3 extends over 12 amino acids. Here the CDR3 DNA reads TGTGCCAGCAGACCCAACCTAGATACGCAGTATTTT. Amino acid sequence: CASRPNLDTQYF.

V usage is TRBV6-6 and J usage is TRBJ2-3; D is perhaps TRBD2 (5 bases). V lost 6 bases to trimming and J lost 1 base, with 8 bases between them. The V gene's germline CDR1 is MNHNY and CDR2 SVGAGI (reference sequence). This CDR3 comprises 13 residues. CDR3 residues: CASSRAGTDTQYF. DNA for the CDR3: TGTGCCAGCAGCCGAGCGGGCACAGATACGCAGTATTTT.

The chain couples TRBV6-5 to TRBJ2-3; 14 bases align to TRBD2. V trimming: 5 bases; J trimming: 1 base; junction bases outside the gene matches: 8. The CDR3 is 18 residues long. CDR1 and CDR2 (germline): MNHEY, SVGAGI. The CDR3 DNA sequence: TGTGCCAGCAGTCCCCGACTAGCGGGAGGGCCAGGCACAGATACGCAGTATTTT. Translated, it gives CASSPRLAGGPGTDTQYF.

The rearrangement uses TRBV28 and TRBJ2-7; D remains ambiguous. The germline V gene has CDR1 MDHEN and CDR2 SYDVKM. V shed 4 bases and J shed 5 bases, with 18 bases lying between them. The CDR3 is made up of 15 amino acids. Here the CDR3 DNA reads TGTGCCAGCAGTTCCTACTCAACCAAACGCGACGAGCAGTACTTC. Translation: CASSSYSTKRDEQYF.

CDR3 DNA: TGTGCCAGCAGTTACGGATCCCAAGCTTTCTTT. It translates to CASSYGSQAFF. The chain recombines TRBV12-3 or TRBV12-4 with TRBJ1-1; D not certain. The CDR3 is 11 residues long. V was trimmed by 4 bases and J by 9 bases, leaving 9 bases between them.

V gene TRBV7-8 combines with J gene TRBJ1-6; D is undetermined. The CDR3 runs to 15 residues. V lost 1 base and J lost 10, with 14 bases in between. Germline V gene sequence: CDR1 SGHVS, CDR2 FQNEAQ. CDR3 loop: CASSLGTNRASPLHF. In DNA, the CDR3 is TGTGCCAGCAGCTTAGGCACCAATCGGGCCTCACCCCTCCACTTT. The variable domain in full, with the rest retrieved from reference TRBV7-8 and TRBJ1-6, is GAGVSQSPRYKVAKRGQDVALRCDPISGHVSLFWYQQALGQGPEFLTYFQNEAQLDKSGLPSDRFFAERPEGSVSTLKIQRTQQEDSAVYLCASSLGTNRASPLHFGNGTRLTVT.

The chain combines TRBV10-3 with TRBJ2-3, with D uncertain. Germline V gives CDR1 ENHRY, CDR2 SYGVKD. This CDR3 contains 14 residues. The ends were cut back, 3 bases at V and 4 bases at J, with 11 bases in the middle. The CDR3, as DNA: TGTGCCATCAGTGACTCATTGGCGGCAGATACGCAGTATTTT. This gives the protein CAISDSLAADTQYF.

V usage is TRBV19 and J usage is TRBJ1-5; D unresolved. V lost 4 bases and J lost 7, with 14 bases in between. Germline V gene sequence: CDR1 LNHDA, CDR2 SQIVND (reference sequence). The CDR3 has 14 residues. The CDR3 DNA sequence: TGTGCCAGTAGTACCCTAGGGTCTGGACAGCCCCAGCATTTT. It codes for CASSTLGSGQPQHF.

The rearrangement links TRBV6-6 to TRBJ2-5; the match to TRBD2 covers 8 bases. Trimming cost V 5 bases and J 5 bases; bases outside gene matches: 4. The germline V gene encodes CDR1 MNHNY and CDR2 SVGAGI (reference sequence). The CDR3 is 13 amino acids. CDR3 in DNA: TGTGCCAGCAGTGCACTAGCGGTTGAGACCCAGTACTTC. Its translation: CASSALAVETQYF.

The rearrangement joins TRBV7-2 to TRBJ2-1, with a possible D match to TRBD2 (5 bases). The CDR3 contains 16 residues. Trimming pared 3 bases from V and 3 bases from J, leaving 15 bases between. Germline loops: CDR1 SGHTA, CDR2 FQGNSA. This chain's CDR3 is CASSFYRGEVYNEQFF. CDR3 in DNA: TGTGCCAGCAGCTTTTACCGGGGTGAAGTCTACAATGAGCAGTTCTTC. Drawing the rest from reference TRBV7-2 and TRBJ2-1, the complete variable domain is GAGVSQSPSNKVTEKGKDVELRCDPISGHTALYWYRQSLGQGLEFLIYFQGNSAPDKSGLPSDRFSAERTGGSVSTLTIQRTQQEDSAVYLCASSFYRGEVYNEQFFGPGTRLTVL.

The DNA for the CDR3 is TGCAGCGTTGACAGGGAGGCTTTCTTT. The encoded protein is CSVDREAFF. The chain employs TRBV29-1 and TRBJ1-1, with D possibly being TRBD1 (5 bases). Germline CDR1 is SQVTM and CDR2 is ANQGSEA. The CDR3 is 9 residues long. V was cut by 3 bases and J by 11 bases, with 7 bases left in between.

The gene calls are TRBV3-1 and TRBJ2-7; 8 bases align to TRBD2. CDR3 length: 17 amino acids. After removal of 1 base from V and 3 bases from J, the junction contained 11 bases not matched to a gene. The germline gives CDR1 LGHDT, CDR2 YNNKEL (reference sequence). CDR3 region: CASSQAGGPAGVYEQYF. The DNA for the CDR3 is TGTGCCAGCAGCCAAGCGGGAGGGCCCGCCGGGGTCTACGAGCAGTACTTC.

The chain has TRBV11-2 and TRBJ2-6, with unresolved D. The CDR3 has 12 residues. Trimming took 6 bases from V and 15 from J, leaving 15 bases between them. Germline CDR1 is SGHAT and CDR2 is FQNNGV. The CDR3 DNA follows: TGTGCCAGCAGAGGCCCGGCCCCTGCCCTGACTTTC. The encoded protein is CASRGPAPALTF. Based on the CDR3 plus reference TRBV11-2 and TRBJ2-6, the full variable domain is EAGVAQSPRYKIIEKRQSVAFWCNPISGHATLYWYQQILGQGPKLLIQFQNNGVVDDSQLPKDRFSAERLKGVDSTLKIQPAKLEDSAVYLCASRGPAPALTFGAGSRLTVL.

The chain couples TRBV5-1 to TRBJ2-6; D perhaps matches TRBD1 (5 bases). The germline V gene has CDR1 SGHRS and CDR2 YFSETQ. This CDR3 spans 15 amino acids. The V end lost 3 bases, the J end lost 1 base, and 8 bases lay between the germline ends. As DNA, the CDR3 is TGCGCCAGCAGCTCCCCAGGGTCTGGGGCCAACGTCCTGACTTTC. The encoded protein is CASSSPGSGANVLTF.